A selection of T cell receptor beta chains follows, all from one sample in a study of T cell responses to AZD1222 COVID-19 vaccine. Data came from immunoSEQ multiplex PCR; TCRdb stores just in-frame clones and leaves some out. The table records about 84,000 clones, around nine tenths of them present only once. Sequencing was performed on peripheral blood, taken 28 days after the second AZD1222 dose. The source is an adult who received the AZD1222 COVID-19 vaccine. Both conserved end residues are part of each CDR3. Fields, in order: clone size, D gene, J gene, V gene, CDR3 DNA, CDR3 protein. D genes are given only for firm matches. The size entry is marked missing in some rows and otherwise reads once, few, many or a size class.

size: -
D: TRBD2
J: TRBJ2-3
V: TRBV3-1/TRBV3-2
DNA: TGTGCCAGCAGCCTGACTAGCGGGGGGGCCGGAGATACGCAGTATTTT
CDR3: CASSLTSGGAGDTQYF

size: -
D: -
J: TRBJ1-2
V: TRBV9
DNA: TGTGCCAGCAGCGTACGCTCAACTACTAACTATGGCTACACCTTC
CDR3: CASSVRSTTNYGYTF

size: -
D: -
J: TRBJ1-5
V: TRBV20-1
DNA: TGCAGTGCTAGGAGTACGCAGCCCCAGCATTTT
CDR3: CSARSTQPQHF

size: few
D: -
J: TRBJ2-1
V: TRBV12-1
DNA: TGTGCCAGCAGCTTTTGTAGTTTTGGGAATGGTGAGCAGTTCTTC
CDR3: CASSFCSFGNGEQFF

size: -
D: -
J: TRBJ1-4
V: TRBV4-3
DNA: TGCGCCAGCAGCCATCGCGCGGACGGTCGATCCCAAAAACTGTTTTTT
CDR3: CASSHRADGRSQKLFF

size: -
D: -
J: TRBJ1-2
V: TRBV19
DNA: TGTGCCAGTAGTATCCAGGGCGCGGGGAACTATGGCTACACCTTC
CDR3: CASSIQGAGNYGYTF

size: -
D: -
J: TRBJ1-5
V: TRBV27
DNA: TGTGCCAGCAGTTCTTGGGGTGGCAATCAGCCCCAGCATTTT
CDR3: CASSSWGGNQPQHF

size: -
D: -
J: TRBJ1-1
V: TRBV6-5
DNA: TGTGCCAGCAGTTACTACCCGAACACTGAAGCTTTCTTT
CDR3: CASSYYPNTEAFF

size: -
D: TRBD1
J: TRBJ1-2
V: TRBV7-2
DNA: TGTGCCAGCAGCTCACGGGAGGGACAGGGGGCGCTTAACTATGGCTACACCTTC
CDR3: CASSSREGQGALNYGYTF

size: -
D: TRBD2
J: TRBJ2-3
V: TRBV9
DNA: TGTGCCAGCAGCATTAGCGGGGGCGAGGATACGCAGTATTTT
CDR3: CASSISGGEDTQYF

size: -
D: TRBD1
J: TRBJ1-2
V: TRBV29-1
DNA: TGCAGCGCACCAGGGACAGGGGACGGCTACACCTTC
CDR3: CSAPGTGDGYTF

size: -
D: -
J: TRBJ2-7
V: TRBV3-1/TRBV3-2
DNA: TGTGCCAGCGCCGACCTCGGCGGGGGCGGCTACGAGCAGTACTTC
CDR3: CASADLGGGGYEQYF

size: -
D: -
J: TRBJ1-2
V: TRBV7-2
DNA: TGTGCCAGCAGCTTATCCCAGGGGGGCTACACCTTC
CDR3: CASSLSQGGYTF

size: -
D: TRBD1
J: TRBJ1-1
V: TRBV5-1
DNA: TGCGCCAGCAGGACAGGGGACTTGAACACTGAAGCTTTCTTT
CDR3: CASRTGDLNTEAFF

size: -
D: -
J: TRBJ2-4
V: TRBV18
DNA: TGTGCCAGCTCACCACCGGCTCTAGCCAAAAACATTCAGTACTTC
CDR3: CASSPPALAKNIQYF

size: few
D: TRBD1
J: TRBJ1-2
V: TRBV19
DNA: TGTGCCAGTAGTAGCCCGTTGGGACAGGGCTATGGCTACACCTTC
CDR3: CASSSPLGQGYGYTF

size: -
D: -
J: TRBJ1-6
V: TRBV9
DNA: TGTGCCAGCAGCGATTCCCCGGGACAAGTAAATAATTCACCCCTCCACTTT
CDR3: CASSDSPGQVNNSPLHF

size: -
D: TRBD1
J: TRBJ1-1
V: TRBV19
DNA: TGTGCCAGTAGTATGGATTCAGGGGGGAACACTGAAGCTTTCTTT
CDR3: CASSMDSGGNTEAFF

size: -
D: TRBD1
J: TRBJ2-7
V: TRBV6-6
DNA: TGTGCCAGCAGTGGGACAGGGGGCGATTACGAGCAGTACTTC
CDR3: CASSGTGGDYEQYF